The entry that follows covers one TCR beta chain sequence. Its specificity is unknown. This sample is drawn from a study of T cells in Graves' hyperthyroidism and ophthalmopathy. TCR beta CDR3 regions were amplified from RNA transcripts. With the HTBI primer set, the TCR CDR3 went through a first round of RT-PCR. TCRdb processed the multiplex PCR reads anew with MiXCR; each CDR3 protein has one entry. The profile shows about 640,000 distinct CDR3 sequences, more than 20% of them singletons. CDR1 and CDR2 (germline): LNHDA, SQIVND (reference sequence). The V gene end was trimmed by 5 bases and the J gene end by 7 bases; junction bases not matched to a gene: 9. The CDR3 is made up of 15 amino acids. General observations from the study: The model identified upcoming ophthalmopathy a median around 6 months ahead of onset. Appearing also in blood were most of the thyroid clonotypes expanded above 0.001.

The sequenced sample consisted of blood. The source of this sequence is a young man with Graves' ophthalmopathy. The V and J genes are TRBV19 and TRBJ1-5; the match to TRBD1 covers 9 bases. The CDR3 sequence is CASSGWGQGRQPQHF. The CDR3 region has the DNA TGTGCCAGTAGTGGATGGGGACAGGGCCGACAGCCCCAGCATTTT.